Reported below is one T cell receptor (beta chain). The antigen is undetermined. This entry is derived from a study of spatial heterogeneity in lung cancer. Study results and caveats: Expanded alpha and beta TCR counts within tumors tracked tumor mutation counts.

Time point noted: sample taken at primary tumor resection. The study sequenced unsorted whole RNA from tumor, nontumor lung or frozen PBMC. The V end was cut by 3 bases, the J end by 7 bases, with 7 bases between. CDR1 MNHNS and CDR2 SASEGT come from the germline V gene. This CDR3 has 12 residues. Each CDR3 protein gets one entry after TCRdb re-called the 5' RACE reads with MiXCR. The data show roughly 5,700 distinct CDR3 sequences, roughly 29% seen once. The receptor's source is a male donor with early-stage non-small cell lung cancer. The chain uses TRBV6-1 and TRBJ2-1; D is unresolved. This specimen consisted of lung tumor tissue, obtained at surgery. CDR3 protein: CASSDIRNEQFF. The CDR3, as DNA: TGTGCCAGCAGTGACATTCGAAATGAGCAGTTCTTC.